This T cell receptor (beta chain) is drawn from a study of T cell repertoires in Merkel cell carcinoma (dated by TCRdb to about 2019). Context from the whole study: Patients who had received intralesional immunotherapy or systemic immune checkpoint blockade ahead of the biopsy were left out. MCPyV-specific clonotypes were first defined by tetramer sorting, cloning and paired TCR sequencing of expanded tumor-infiltrating lymphocytes. To be included, a subject needed both a diagnosis of MCPyV-positive Merkel cell carcinoma and tumor-infiltrating lymphocytes that had been successfully expanded in vitro.

This clone was detected a few times. Its antigen specificity is not known. No much larger clone is present one base from it, and per-base qualities are unavailable. The study at large found these results: No normal tissue biopsies were studied.

The immunoSEQ assay was used for TRB CDR3 sequencing and data processing of tumor genomic DNA. The table comes from immuneACCESS by way of TCRdb, which keeps in-frame sequences with V and J called. Part of the clones is missing from these tables; in studies checked, under half for an unresolved V gene and the rest for unknown reasons. This sample is represented by roughly 14,000 clones; under 85% of them were singletons. Of the sample, approximately 17% falls within the top ten clones. V has 5 bases trimmed and J has 6 bases trimmed; junction bases matching no gene number 11. Reading the germline V gene (reference sequence) gives CDR1 SEHNR and CDR2 FQNEAQ. The CDR3 contains 15 residues, cysteine and phenylalanine counted. The entry retains the CDR3 DNA only, 45 bases that are in frame from base 1. Biopsy-confirmed MCPyV-positive Merkel cell carcinoma was present in the study subjects, and positive serum antibodies to T-antigen were found in every subject. Genomic DNA was extracted from several adjacent 10-micron frozen tumor sections without cell sorting or culture. Optimal cutting temperature compound was used to freeze tumor biopsy tissue measuring roughly 5 x 5 x 5 mm. The presence of abundant Merkel cell carcinoma and infiltrating cells in the frozen biopsy was confirmed on hematoxylin and eosin scout sections.

The V gene is TRBV7-9 and the J gene is TRBJ2-7, and 9 junction bases match TRBD2. The source is an adult with Merkel cell carcinoma. Material: tumor tissue. The bases read TGTGCCAGCAGCCGTTTGATAGCGGGAGCAATCGAGCAGTACTTC. This yields the protein CASSRLIAGAIEQYF.